This T cell receptor beta chain came from a study of human T cells and chemical hapten exposure. This clonotype came up many times. CDR1 is LGHDT, CDR2 YNNKEL, per germline (reference sequence). The CDR3 is 17 residues long. Trimming cost V 0 bases and J 3 bases, with 15 bases left between them. The time point is: pre-sensitization, week 0. Stated treatment: therapeutic diphenylcyclopropenone sensitization with weekly scalp DPC. TCRdb called the RACE reads again in MiXCR, with one record for every CDR3 protein. This table has approximately 90,000 distinct CDR3 sequences, 8.5% appearing once. The sequence came from a man in his forties or fifties with alopecia areata. Some clones in this sample may be carry-over from other donors' samples. This chain links TRBV3-1 with TRBJ2-4; D may be TRBD1 (5 bases). The sample in question was whole blood, obtained in connection with sensitization to the hapten diphenylcyclopropenone (DPC). The CDR3 coding sequence is TGTGCCAGCAGCCAAGATTGGCAGGGATGGGGCAAAAACATTCAGTACTTC. It codes for CASSQDWQGWGKNIQYF. The full variable domain, with the rest looked up from reference TRBV3-1 and TRBJ2-4, is DTAVSQTPKYLVTQMGNDKSIKCEQNLGHDTMYWYKQDSKKFLKIMFSYNNKELIINETVPNRFSPKSPDKAHLNLHINSLELGDSAVYFCASSQDWQGWGKNIQYFGAGTRLSVL.